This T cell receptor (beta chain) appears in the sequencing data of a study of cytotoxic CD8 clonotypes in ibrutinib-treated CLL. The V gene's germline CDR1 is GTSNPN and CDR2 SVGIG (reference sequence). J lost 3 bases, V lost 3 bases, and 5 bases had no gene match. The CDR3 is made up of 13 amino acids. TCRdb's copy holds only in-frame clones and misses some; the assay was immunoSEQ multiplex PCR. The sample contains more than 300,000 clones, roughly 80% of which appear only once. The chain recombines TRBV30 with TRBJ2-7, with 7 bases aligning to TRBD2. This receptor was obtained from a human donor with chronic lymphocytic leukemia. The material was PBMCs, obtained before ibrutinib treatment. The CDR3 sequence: CAWSQGGNYEQYF. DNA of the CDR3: TGTGCCTGGAGCCAGGGAGGGAACTACGAGCAGTACTTC. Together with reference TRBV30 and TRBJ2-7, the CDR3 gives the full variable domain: SQTIHQWPATLVQPVGSPLSLECTVEGTSNPNLYWYRQAAGRGLQLLFYSVGIGQISSEVPQNLSASRPQDRQFILSSKKLLLSDSGFYLCAWSQGGNYEQYFGPGTRLTVT.